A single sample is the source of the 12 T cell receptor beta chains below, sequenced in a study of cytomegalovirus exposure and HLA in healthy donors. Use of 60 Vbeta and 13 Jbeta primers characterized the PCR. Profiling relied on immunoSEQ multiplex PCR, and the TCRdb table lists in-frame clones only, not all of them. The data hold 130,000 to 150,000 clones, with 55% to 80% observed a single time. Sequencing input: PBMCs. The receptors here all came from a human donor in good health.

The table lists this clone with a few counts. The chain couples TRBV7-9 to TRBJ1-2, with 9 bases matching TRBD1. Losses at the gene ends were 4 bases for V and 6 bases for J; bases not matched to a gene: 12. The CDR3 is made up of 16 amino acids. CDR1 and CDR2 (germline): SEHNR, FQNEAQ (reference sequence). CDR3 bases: TGTGCCAGCAGCTCAAGGGGACAGGGTACCCGAGATGGCTACACCTTC. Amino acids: CASSSRGQGTRDGYTF.

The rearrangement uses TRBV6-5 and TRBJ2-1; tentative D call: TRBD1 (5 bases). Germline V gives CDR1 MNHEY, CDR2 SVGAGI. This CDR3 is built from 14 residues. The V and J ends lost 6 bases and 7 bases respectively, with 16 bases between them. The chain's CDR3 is CASRRRGMGNEQFF. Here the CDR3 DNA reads TGTGCCAGCAGAAGAAGGGGTATGGGAAATGAGCAGTTCTTC.

The CDR3 region has the DNA TGCGCCAGCAGCCAAGATACAACTAGCGGAGTGTACAATGAGCAGTTCTTC. Residues: CASSQDTTSGVYNEQFF. The rearrangement links TRBV4-1 to TRBJ2-1; 8 bases are a match to TRBD2. Per germline, CDR1 MGHRA and CDR2 YSYEKL. This CDR3 region has 17 residues. V shed 0 bases and J 4 bases; nucleotides not matched to a gene: 8.

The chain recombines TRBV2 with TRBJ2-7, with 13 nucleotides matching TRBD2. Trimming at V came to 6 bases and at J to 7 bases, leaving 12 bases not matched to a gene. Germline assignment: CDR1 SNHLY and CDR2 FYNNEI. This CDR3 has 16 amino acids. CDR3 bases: TGTGCCAGCAGGGAGACTAGCGGGAGGCCTCTAGGAGAGCAGTACTTC. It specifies CASRETSGRPLGEQYF.

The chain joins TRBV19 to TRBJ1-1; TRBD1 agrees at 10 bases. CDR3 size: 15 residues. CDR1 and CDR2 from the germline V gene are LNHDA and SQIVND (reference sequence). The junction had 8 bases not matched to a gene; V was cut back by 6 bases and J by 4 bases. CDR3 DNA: TGTGCCAGTAGGGATCCGGGACAGGGGTTCACTGAAGCTTTCTTT. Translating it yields CASRDPGQGFTEAFF.

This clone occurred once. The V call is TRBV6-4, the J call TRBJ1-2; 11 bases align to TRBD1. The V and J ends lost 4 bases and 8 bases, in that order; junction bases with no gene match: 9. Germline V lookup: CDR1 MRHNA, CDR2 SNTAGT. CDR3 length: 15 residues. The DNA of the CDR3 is TGTGCCAGCAGTGCAACCGGGACAGGGGGAAGGGGCTACACCTTC. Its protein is CASSATGTGGRGYTF.

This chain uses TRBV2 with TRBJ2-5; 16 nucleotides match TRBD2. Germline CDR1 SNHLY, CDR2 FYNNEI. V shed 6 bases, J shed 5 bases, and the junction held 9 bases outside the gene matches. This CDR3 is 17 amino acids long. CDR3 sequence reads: CASSPGTSGGVGETQYF. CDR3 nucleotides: TGTGCCAGCAGCCCCGGGACTAGCGGGGGGGTGGGGGAGACCCAGTACTTC. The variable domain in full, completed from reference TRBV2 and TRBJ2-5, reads EPEVTQTPSHQVTQMGQEVILRCVPISNHLYFYWYRQILGQKVEFLVSFYNNEISEKSEIFDDQFSVERPDGSNFTLKIRSTKLEDSAMYFCASSPGTSGGVGETQYFGPGTRLLVL.

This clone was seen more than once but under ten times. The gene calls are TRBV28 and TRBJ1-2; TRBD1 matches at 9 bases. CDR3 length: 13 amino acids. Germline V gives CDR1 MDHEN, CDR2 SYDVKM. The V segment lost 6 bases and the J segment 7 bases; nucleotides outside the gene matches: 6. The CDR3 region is CASSTGTGSGYTF. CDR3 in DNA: TGTGCCAGCAGCACCGGGACAGGGAGTGGCTACACCTTC.

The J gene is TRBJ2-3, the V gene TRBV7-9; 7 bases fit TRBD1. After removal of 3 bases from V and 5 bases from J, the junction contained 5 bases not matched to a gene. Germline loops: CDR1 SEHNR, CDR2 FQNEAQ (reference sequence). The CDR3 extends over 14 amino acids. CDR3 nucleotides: TGTGCCAGCAGCTTGGACAGGTCAGGAGATACGCAGTATTTT. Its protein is CASSLDRSGDTQYF. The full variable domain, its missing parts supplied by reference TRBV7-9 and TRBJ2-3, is DTGVSQNPRHKITKRGQNVTFRCDPISEHNRLYWYRQTLGQGPEFLTYFQNEAQLEKSRLLSDRFSAERPKGSFSTLEIQRTEQGDSAMYLCASSLDRSGDTQYFGPGTRLTVL.

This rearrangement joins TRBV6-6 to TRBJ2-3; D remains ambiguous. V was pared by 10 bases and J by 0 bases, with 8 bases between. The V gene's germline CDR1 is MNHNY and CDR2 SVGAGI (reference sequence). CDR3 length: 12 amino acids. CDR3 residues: CATSPSTDTQYF. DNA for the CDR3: TGTGCCACCAGCCCTAGCACAGATACGCAGTATTTT.

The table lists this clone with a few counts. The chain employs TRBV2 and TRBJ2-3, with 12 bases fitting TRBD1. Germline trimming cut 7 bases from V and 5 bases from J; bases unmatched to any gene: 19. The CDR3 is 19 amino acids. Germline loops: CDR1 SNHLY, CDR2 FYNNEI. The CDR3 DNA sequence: TGTGCCAGCACTGATGGGACAGGGGGCGCCGGGAGGGTCCGAGATACGCAGTATTTT. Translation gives CASTDGTGGAGRVRDTQYF.

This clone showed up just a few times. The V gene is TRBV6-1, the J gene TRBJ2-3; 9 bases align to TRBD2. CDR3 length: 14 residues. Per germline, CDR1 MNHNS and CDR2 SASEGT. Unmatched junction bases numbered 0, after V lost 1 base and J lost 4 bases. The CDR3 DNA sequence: TGTGCCAGCAGTGAAGGCGGGGGGGCAGATACGCAGTATTTT. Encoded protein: CASSEGGGADTQYF.